The 11 T cell receptor beta chains below were found in one sample sequenced in a study of cytomegalovirus exposure and HLA in healthy donors. Vbeta (60) and Jbeta (13) primers were used in the PCR. The table came from immunoSEQ multiplex PCR; TCRdb's copy has only in-frame clones and leaves some out. The sample yields roughly 150,000 clones, about two thirds seen once. Sample: PBMCs. These receptor sequences come from a woman younger than 35 in good health and CMV-seronegative.

This clone is a singleton in its sample. This chain joins TRBV5-1 and TRBJ2-1, with TRBD2 matching over 12 bases. Germline values: CDR1 SGHRS, CDR2 YFSETQ. Trimming cost V 5 bases and J 7 bases; bases outside gene matches: 25. The CDR3 runs 21 residues. The CDR3 DNA follows: TGCGCCAGCAGGCCTCGTACAGGGGGCACGGCTAGCGGGAGGGCCATGAATGAGCAGTTCTTC. This sequence encodes CASRPRTGGTASGRAMNEQFF.

This chain connects TRBV9 to TRBJ2-1, with TRBD2 matching over 11 bases. This CDR3 region has 15 residues. Looked up from germline, CDR1 is SGDLS and CDR2 is YYNGEE. The V and J ends lost 0 bases and 8 bases, in that order; junction bases with no gene match: 4. CDR3 protein: CASSVVSGGADEQFF. The DNA of the CDR3 is TGTGCCAGCAGCGTAGTTAGCGGGGGGGCAGATGAGCAGTTCTTC.

The V gene is TRBV29-1, the J gene TRBJ2-2; 8 nucleotides line up with TRBD2. Losses at the gene ends were 2 bases for V and 5 bases for J; bases not matched to a gene: 4. The CDR3 runs to 14 residues. Per germline, CDR1 SQVTM and CDR2 ANQGSEA. CDR3 sequence reads: CSVETSGLTGELFF. CDR3 nucleotide sequence: TGCAGCGTTGAAACTAGCGGTCTTACCGGGGAGCTGTTTTTT.

This chain links TRBV19 with TRBJ1-1; tentative D call: TRBD1 (6 bases). The CDR3 is 15 residues long. Germline CDR1 is LNHDA and CDR2 is SQIVND (reference sequence). V lost 4 bases and J lost 3, with 15 bases in between. CDR3 loop: CASSTVPNRDTEAFF. In DNA, the CDR3 is TGTGCCAGTAGTACGGTCCCTAACAGGGACACTGAAGCTTTCTTT.

The chain couples TRBV30 to TRBJ2-3, with 10 bases that match TRBD2. V lost 4 bases and J lost 2; bases outside the gene matches: 3. Per the germline V gene, CDR1 is GTSNPN and CDR2 is SVGIG (reference sequence). CDR3 length equals 14 residues. CDR3 loop: CAWTGTSDTDTQYF. The CDR3 DNA reads as TGTGCCTGGACCGGGACTAGCGACACAGATACGCAGTATTTT.

The CDR3 DNA is TGCGCCAGCAGGGGGACAGGGAAGGCTTTCTTT. Its translation: CASRGTGKAFF. The chain joins TRBV4-3 to TRBJ1-1; 9 nucleotides line up with TRBD1. CDR1 is LGHNA, CDR2 YSLEER, per germline. The CDR3 totals 11 residues. Unmatched junction bases numbered 4, after V lost 6 bases and J lost 11 bases.

The chain combines TRBV6-4 with TRBJ1-2; 8 bases fit TRBD1. CDR3 length: 14 residues. Germline V gene lookup returns CDR1 MRHNA and CDR2 SNTAGT. With 6 bases clipped from V and 4 bases from J, the junction kept 7 bases outside the gene matches. The CDR3 protein is CASRIKQGGYGYTF. CDR3 DNA: TGTGCCAGCAGGATTAAACAGGGGGGCTATGGCTACACCTTC.

The chain links TRBV19 to TRBJ2-2, with TRBD1 matching over 10 bases. V lost 5 bases and J lost 8; bases outside the gene matches: 8. Germline V CDR1 and CDR2: LNHDA, SQIVND (reference sequence). The CDR3 covers 15 residues. The CDR3 nucleotides are TGTGCCAGTAGTTCCGACAGGGGGCTAGCGGGGGAGCTGTTTTTT. Its translation is CASSSDRGLAGELFF.

The chain joins TRBV2 to TRBJ2-2; 7 positions agree with TRBD1. The germline V gene has CDR1 SNHLY and CDR2 FYNNEI. This CDR3 is 15 amino acids long. The trim removed 7 bases at V and 4 bases at J, leaving 9 bases unmatched. CDR3 sequence: CASTTITGATGELFF. The CDR3 coding sequence is TGTGCCAGCACAACCATCACAGGGGCCACCGGGGAGCTGTTTTTT.

V and J are TRBV2 and TRBJ2-7, with a possible D match to TRBD2 (5 bases). The CDR3 runs to 15 residues. Germline CDR1 and CDR2: SNHLY and FYNNEI. The V end was cut by 3 bases, the J end by 2 bases, with 14 bases between. DNA for the CDR3: TGTGCCAGCAGTGAGTGGTCTAGCATAACCTACGAGCAGTACTTC. Amino acid sequence: CASSEWSSITYEQYF.

This chain connects TRBV7-3 to TRBJ1-1; D is ambiguous. The CDR3 totals 13 residues. Germline CDR1 and CDR2: SGHTA and FQGTGA. Trimming took off 3 bases at V and 0 bases at J, with 5 bases between the two ends. The CDR3 DNA is TGTGCCAGCAGCTTCCGTATGAACACTGAAGCTTTCTTT. This translates into CASSFRMNTEAFF.